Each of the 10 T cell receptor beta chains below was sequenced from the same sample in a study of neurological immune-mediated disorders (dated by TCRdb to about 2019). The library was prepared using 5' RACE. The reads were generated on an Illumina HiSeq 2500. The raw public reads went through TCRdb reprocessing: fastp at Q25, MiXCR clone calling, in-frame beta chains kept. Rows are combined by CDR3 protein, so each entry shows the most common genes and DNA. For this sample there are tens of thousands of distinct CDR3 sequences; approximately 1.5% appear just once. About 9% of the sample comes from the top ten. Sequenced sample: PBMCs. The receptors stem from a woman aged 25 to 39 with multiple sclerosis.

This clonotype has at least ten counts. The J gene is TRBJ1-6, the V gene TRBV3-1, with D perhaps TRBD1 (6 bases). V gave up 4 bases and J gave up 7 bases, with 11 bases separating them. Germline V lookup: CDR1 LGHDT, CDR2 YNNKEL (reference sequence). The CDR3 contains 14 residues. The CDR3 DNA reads TGTGCCAGCAGCCTTCGGACAGCAAATTCACCCCTCCACTTT. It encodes CASSLRTANSPLHF.

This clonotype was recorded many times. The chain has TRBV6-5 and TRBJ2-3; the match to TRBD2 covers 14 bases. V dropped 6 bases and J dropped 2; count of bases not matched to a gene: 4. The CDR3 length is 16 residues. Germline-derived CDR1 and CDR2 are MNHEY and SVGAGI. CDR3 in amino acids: CASRRTSGGSTDTQYF. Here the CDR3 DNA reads TGTGCCAGCAGGAGGACTAGCGGGGGGTCCACAGATACGCAGTATTTT.

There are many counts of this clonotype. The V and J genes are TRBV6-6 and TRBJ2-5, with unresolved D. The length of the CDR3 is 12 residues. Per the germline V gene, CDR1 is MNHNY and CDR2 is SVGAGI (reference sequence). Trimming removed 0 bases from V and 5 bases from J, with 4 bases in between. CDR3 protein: CASSYSGETQYF. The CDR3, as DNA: TGTGCCAGCAGTTACTCGGGTGAGACCCAGTACTTC.

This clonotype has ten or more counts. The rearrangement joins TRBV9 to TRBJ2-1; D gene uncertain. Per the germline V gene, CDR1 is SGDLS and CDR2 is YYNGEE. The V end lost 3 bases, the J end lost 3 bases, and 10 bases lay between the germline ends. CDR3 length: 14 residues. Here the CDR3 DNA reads TGTGCCAGCAGCGGAAAATTGATCTACAATGAGCAGTTCTTC. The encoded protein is CASSGKLIYNEQFF.

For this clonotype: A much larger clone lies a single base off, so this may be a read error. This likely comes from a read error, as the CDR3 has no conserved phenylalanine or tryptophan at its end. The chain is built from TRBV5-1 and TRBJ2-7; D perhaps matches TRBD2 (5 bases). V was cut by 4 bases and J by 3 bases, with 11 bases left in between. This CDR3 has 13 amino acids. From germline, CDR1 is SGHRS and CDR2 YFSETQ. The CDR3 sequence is CASSLLGDYEQYY. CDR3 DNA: TGCGCCAGCAGCCTCCTCGGGGACTACGAGCAGTACTAC.

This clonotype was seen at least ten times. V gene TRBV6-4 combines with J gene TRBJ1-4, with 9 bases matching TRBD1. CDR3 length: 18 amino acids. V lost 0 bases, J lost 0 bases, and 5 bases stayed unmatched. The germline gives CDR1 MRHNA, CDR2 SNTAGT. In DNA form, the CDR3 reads TGTGCCAGCAGTGACTCAAGGACAGGGGCTGCAACTAATGAAAAACTGTTTTTT. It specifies CASSDSRTGAATNEKLFF.

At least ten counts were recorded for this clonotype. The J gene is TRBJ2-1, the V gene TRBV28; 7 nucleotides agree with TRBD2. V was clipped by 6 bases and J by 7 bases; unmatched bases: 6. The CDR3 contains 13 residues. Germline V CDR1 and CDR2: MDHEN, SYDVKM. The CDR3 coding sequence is TGTGCCAGCAGATGGACTAGGAAAAATGAGCAGTTCTTC. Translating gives CASRWTRKNEQFF.

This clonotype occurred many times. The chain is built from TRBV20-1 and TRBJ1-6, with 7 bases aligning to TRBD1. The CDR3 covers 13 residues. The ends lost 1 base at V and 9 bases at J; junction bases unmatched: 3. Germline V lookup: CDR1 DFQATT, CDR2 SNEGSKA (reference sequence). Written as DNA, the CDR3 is TGCAGTGCTAGAGCGACAGGGATTTCACCCCTCCACTTT. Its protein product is CSARATGISPLHF.

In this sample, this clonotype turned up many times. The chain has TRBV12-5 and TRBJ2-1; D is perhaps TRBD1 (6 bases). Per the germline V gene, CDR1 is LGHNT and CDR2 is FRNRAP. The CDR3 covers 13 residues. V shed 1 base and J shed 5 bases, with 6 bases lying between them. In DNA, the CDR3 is TGTGCTAGTGGTTTGGGACAGGACAATGAGCAGTTCTTC. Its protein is CASGLGQDNEQFF.

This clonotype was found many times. The CDR3 DNA sequence: TGTGCCAGCAGTTTCGGGGTGGAGAACACTGAAGCTTTCTTT. Translated, it gives CASSFGVENTEAFF. This chain joins TRBV12-3 or TRBV12-4 and TRBJ1-1; no clear D. V was trimmed by 3 bases and J by 1 base, leaving 9 bases between them. The CDR3 has 14 amino acids.